The sequence of this T cell receptor beta chain was determined in a study of cytomegalovirus exposure and HLA in healthy donors. Study background: Around 89 million unique TCRs from HLA-typed donors made up an early data release. Whole-study findings and limits: Cytomegalovirus-associated status was assigned to about 180 TCR beta chains.

Germline-derived CDR1 and CDR2 are MDHEN and SYDVKM. Trimming removed 3 bases at V and 4 bases at J, with 15 bases between. CDR3 size: 15 residues. A note on this clone: The antigen is not known.

The donors comprised healthy bone marrow donors. The PCR employed 60 Vbeta primers together with 13 Jbeta primers. The data were produced by immunoSEQ multiplex PCR, yet TCRdb's version contains in-frame clones alone and is incomplete. The profile shows some 140,000 clones, about 80% of them singletons. This clonotype originated in a man in his fifties or sixties in good health and CMV-seronegative. J is TRBJ1-1 and V is TRBV28; D remains unclear. The material sequenced was PBMCs. CDR3 in amino acids: CASSLGVLSGTEAFF. The CDR3 region has the DNA TGTGCCAGCAGTTTGGGAGTCCTGAGCGGCACTGAAGCTTTCTTT. Full variable domain (rest looked up from reference TRBV28 and TRBJ1-1): DVKVTQSSRYLVKRTGEKVFLECVQDMDHENMFWYRQDPGLGLRLIYFSYDVKMKEKGDIPEGYSVSREKKERFSLILESASTNQTSMYLCASSLGVLSGTEAFFGQGTRLTVV.